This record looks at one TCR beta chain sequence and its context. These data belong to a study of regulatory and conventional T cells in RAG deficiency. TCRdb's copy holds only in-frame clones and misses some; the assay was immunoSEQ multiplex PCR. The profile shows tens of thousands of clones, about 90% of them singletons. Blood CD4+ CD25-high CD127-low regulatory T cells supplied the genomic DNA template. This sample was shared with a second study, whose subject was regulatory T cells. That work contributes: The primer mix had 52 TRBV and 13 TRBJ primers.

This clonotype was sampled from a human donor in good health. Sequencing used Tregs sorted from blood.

The CDR3 DNA follows: TGTGCCAGCAGTTACCTTCTAGCGAGAAGACCAGATACGCAGTATTTT. Its translation: CASSYLLARRPDTQYF. The chain carries TRBV6-5 and TRBJ2-3, with D perhaps matching TRBD2 (6 bases). This CDR3 has 16 residues. Germline V gives CDR1 MNHEY, CDR2 SVGAGI. The V and J ends lost 2 bases and 4 bases respectively, with 16 bases between them.